The next 16 T cell receptor beta chains were all read from a single sample in a study of regulatory T cells in long-lasting Graves disease. Sequencing libraries for TCR beta were prepared with iRepertoire HTBI primers and Arm-PCR of CDR3 regions. TCRdb used MiXCR to reprocess the multiplex PCR reads, holding one entry per CDR3 protein. Of about 400,000 distinct CDR3 sequences in the sample, less than 20% are singletons; the top ten hold about a fifth. The time point is: newly diagnosed GD, antithyroid drugs for less than 3 months. Following extraction of RNA from PBMCs, that RNA was used to make the TCR library. Here the sequenced sample was peripheral blood mononuclear cells (PBMCs), taken at new diagnosis, from a patient treated with antithyroid drugs. The origin of the receptors is a female donor with Graves disease.

At least ten counts were recorded for this clonotype. The chain combines TRBV28 with TRBJ1-5, with D unresolved. CDR1 is MDHEN and CDR2 is SYDVKM in the germline V gene. The V end lost 2 bases, the J end lost 2 bases, and 10 bases lay between the germline ends. This CDR3 has 15 residues. Here the CDR3 reads CASSLRQEGNQPQHF. CDR3 bases: TGTGCCAGCAGTTTAAGACAAGAGGGCAATCAGCCCCAGCATTTT.

This clonotype was counted ten times or more. This chain joins TRBV3-1 and TRBJ1-1, with 8 positions matching TRBD1. V gave up 0 bases and J gave up 4 bases; unmatched junction bases: 7. CDR1 and CDR2 from the germline V gene are LGHDT and YNNKEL (reference sequence). This CDR3 comprises 16 residues. The CDR3 nucleotides are TGTGCCAGCAGCCAAGATACAGGGGGGGCGGCCACTGAAGCTTTCTTT. Protein sequence: CASSQDTGGAATEAFF.

In its sample, this clonotype was seen many times. CDR3 amino acids: CASSSQREGYTF. The CDR3 DNA reads as TGTGCCAGCAGCTCACAGCGGGAAGGCTACACCTTC. The genes are TRBV12-3 or TRBV12-4 and TRBJ1-2; D uncertain. The CDR3 is 12 residues long. Trimming took off 6 bases at V and 8 bases at J, with 13 bases between the two ends.

This clonotype was counted between two and nine times. One junction end does not reproduce the germline sequence, and a read error may be involved. The V call is TRBV6-1, the J call TRBJ1-4; 8 positions agree with TRBD1. This CDR3 is 15 amino acids long. The germline gives CDR1 MNHNS, CDR2 SASEGT. The CDR3 here is CASRLSGQVTEKLSF. In DNA form, the CDR3 reads TGTGCCAGCAGGTTATCGGGACAGGTTACTGAAAAACTGTCTTTT.

This chain connects TRBV4-1 to TRBJ2-2, with 7 bases aligning to TRBD1. Germline V gene data show CDR1 as MGHRA and CDR2 as YSYEKL. With 0 bases clipped from V and 7 bases from J, the junction kept 11 bases outside the gene matches. The CDR3 consists of 17 residues. The CDR3 nucleotides read TGCGCCAGCAGCCAAGAGGGAGACAGGGCGAGTGGCGGGGAGCTGTTTTTT. Translated: CASSQEGDRASGGELFF.

This clonotype was counted many times. A read error may account for a junction end that differs from germline. This sequence joins TRBV12-3 or TRBV12-4 and TRBJ2-1; 10 nucleotides align to TRBD2. The CDR3 runs to 14 residues. CDR3 sequence reads: CASSIAGGRDEQFF. Written as DNA, the CDR3 is TGTGCCAGCAGTATAGCGGGGGGACGGGATGAGCAGTTCTTC.

V gene TRBV4-2 combines with J gene TRBJ2-3; the D gene is possibly TRBD1 (6 bases). Germline V gene sequence: CDR1 LGHNA, CDR2 YNFKEQ. Trimming removed 0 bases at V and 6 bases at J, with 22 bases between. The CDR3 loop spans 18 amino acids. CDR3 sequence reads: CASSQDAMAIIRGDTQYF. DNA for the CDR3: TGTGCCAGCAGCCAAGATGCTATGGCTATAATTAGGGGGGATACGCAGTATTTT.

In this sample, this clonotype turned up many times. The chain is built from TRBV12-3 or TRBV12-4 and TRBJ1-1; D unclear. The CDR3 extends over 14 amino acids. The V gene lost 5 bases and the J gene lost 1 base, with 11 bases spanning the gap. DNA for the CDR3: TGTGCCAGCAGTCCCCACGACACGAACACTGAAGCTTTCTTT. Translation: CASSPHDTNTEAFF.

This clonotype was observed at least ten times. The V call is TRBV4-2, the J call TRBJ2-5; D might be TRBD2 (6 bases). Per germline, CDR1 LGHNA and CDR2 YNFKEQ. Trimming removed 4 bases from V and 5 bases from J, with 20 bases in between. The CDR3 covers 16 residues. The CDR3 bases are TGTGCCAGCAGCCCCACAGTACGGGAGTCTTGGGAGACCCAGTACTTC. Its translation is CASSPTVRESWETQYF.

In this sample, this clonotype turned up many times. The genes are TRBV6-2 or TRBV6-3 and TRBJ2-1, with 10 bases identical to TRBD2. The CDR3 is 15 amino acids. Germline V gene lookup returns CDR1 MNHEY and CDR2 SVGEGT. V trimming: 0 bases; J trimming: 4 bases; junction bases outside the gene matches: 0. CDR3 loop: CASSYSSGGYNEQFF. CDR3 DNA sequence: TGTGCCAGCAGTTACTCTAGCGGGGGGTACAATGAGCAGTTCTTC.

This clonotype has only a few counts. This may arise from a read error, as a much more abundant clone is one base away. The chain combines TRBV5-5 with TRBJ2-2, with D uncertain. The CDR3 runs 13 residues. Germline V CDR1 and CDR2: SGHKS, YYEKEE (reference sequence). V gave up 2 bases and J gave up 3 bases, with 5 bases separating them. The CDR3, as DNA: TGTGCCAGCAGCTTAGTTGACACCGGGGAGCTGTTTTTT. This sequence encodes CASSLVDTGELFF.

This clonotype was recorded many times. The V gene is TRBV6-5, the J gene TRBJ2-3, with D uncertain. The CDR3 runs 14 residues. V lost 4 bases, J lost 2 bases, and 10 bases lay in between. Germline loops: CDR1 MNHEY, CDR2 SVGAGI. This CDR3 is CASSSLLSTDTQYF. The CDR3 DNA reads TGTGCCAGCAGTTCACTCCTGTCCACAGATACGCAGTATTTT.

This clonotype was seen at least ten times. The chain has TRBV28 and TRBJ1-1, with TRBD1 matching over 8 bases. The CDR3 contains 12 residues. V lost 8 bases and J lost 3; bases outside the gene matches: 2. Germline lookup yields CDR1 MDHEN and CDR2 SYDVKM. The CDR3 nucleotides read TGTGCCAGCCTACAGGGGGACACTGAAGCTTTCTTT. Amino acid sequence: CASLQGDTEAFF.

This clonotype was recorded at least ten times. The genes are TRBV6-5 and TRBJ2-3, with 9 bases fitting TRBD1. The CDR3 has 21 amino acids. Per germline, CDR1 MNHEY and CDR2 SVGAGI. Losses at the gene ends were 4 bases for V and 1 base for J; bases not matched to a gene: 21. CDR3 region: CASSLSLQGAMRGGRTDTQYF. The CDR3 region has the DNA TGTGCCAGCAGTTTATCTTTACAGGGGGCGATGAGGGGGGGTCGCACAGATACGCAGTATTTT.

This clonotype was recorded at least ten times. The chain carries TRBV9 and TRBJ1-6, with D perhaps TRBD1 (6 bases). The CDR3 totals 13 residues. Trimming shortened V by 5 bases and J by 8 bases, and 11 bases separated the two germline ends. Germline CDR1 and CDR2: SGDLS and YYNGEE. CDR3 DNA: TGTGCCAGCAGTAGACCAGGGGATTCACCCCTCCACTTT. Amino acids: CASSRPGDSPLHF.

This clonotype was counted at least ten times. This rearrangement joins TRBV3-1 to TRBJ1-2; TRBD1 is a possible D gene (6 bases). Germline V gives CDR1 LGHDT, CDR2 YNNKEL (reference sequence). The CDR3 consists of 15 residues. The V end was cut by 5 bases, the J end by 5 bases, with 18 bases between. CDR3 coding DNA: TGTGCCAGCAGCGAGACCAGGGGATTGCCTTATGGCTACACCTTC. Encoded protein: CASSETRGLPYGYTF. The variable domain in full, completed from reference TRBV3-1 and TRBJ1-2, reads DTAVSQTPKYLVTQMGNDKSIKCEQNLGHDTMYWYKQDSKKFLKIMFSYNNKELIINETVPNRFSPKSPDKAHLNLHINSLELGDSAVYFCASSETRGLPYGYTFGSGTRLTVV.